This entry is about one T cell receptor beta chain. Its specificity is unknown. Clones were read by immunoSEQ multiplex PCR, and TCRdb kept only the in-frame ones, dropping some. The sample contains approximately 99,000 clones, about 82% of which appear only once. The data derive from a study of T cell responses to AZD1222 COVID-19 vaccine. The study's findings and limits: Dominant at 160-218 and 743-854, vaccine-associated CD4 TCRs also spanned spike. Researchers took repertoire samples only after the peak T cell response had come. Donors were largely white British and mainly female; clonal diversity was possibly underestimated.

The CDR3 runs to 14 residues. Germline lookup yields CDR1 SGHNT and CDR2 YYREEE (reference sequence). Trimming stripped 1 base from V and 1 base from J, with 9 bases between. V and J are TRBV5-4 and TRBJ2-7; the D is unclear. The source of this sequence is an adult in good health. Sample: peripheral blood, taken on day 0 of AZD1222 vaccination. Here the CDR3 reads CASSLPGGSYEQYF. CDR3 bases: TGTGCCAGCAGCTTGCCCGGTGGATCCTACGAGCAGTACTTC.